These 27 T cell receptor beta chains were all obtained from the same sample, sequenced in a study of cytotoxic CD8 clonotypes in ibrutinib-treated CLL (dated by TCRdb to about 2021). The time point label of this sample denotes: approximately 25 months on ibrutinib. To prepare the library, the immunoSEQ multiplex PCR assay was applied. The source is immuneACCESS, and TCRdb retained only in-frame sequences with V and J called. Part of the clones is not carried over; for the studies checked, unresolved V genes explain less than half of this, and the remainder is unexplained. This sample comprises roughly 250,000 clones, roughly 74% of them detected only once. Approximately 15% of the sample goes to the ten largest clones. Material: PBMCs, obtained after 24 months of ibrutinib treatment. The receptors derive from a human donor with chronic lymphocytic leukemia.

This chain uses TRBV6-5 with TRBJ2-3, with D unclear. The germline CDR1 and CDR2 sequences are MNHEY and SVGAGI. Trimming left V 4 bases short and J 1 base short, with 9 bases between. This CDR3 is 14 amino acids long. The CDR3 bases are TGTGCCAGCAGTTCATTCAAGGGCACAGATACGCAGTATTTT. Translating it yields CASSSFKGTDTQYF.

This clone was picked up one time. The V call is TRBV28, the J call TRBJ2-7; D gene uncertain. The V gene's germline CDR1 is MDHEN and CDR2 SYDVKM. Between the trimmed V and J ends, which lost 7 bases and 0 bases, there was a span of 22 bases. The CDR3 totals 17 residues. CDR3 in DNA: TGTGCCAGCAACAGACTCGGTACCCACCTAAGCTCCTACGAGCAGTACTTC. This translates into CASNRLGTHLSSYEQYF.

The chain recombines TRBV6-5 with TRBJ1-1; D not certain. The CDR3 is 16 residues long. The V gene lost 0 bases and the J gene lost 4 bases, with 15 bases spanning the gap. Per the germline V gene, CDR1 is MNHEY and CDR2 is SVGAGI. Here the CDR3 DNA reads TGTGCCAGCAGTTACTCGTATGCCAGCTGGGTCACTGAAGCTTTCTTT. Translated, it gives CASSYSYASWVTEAFF.

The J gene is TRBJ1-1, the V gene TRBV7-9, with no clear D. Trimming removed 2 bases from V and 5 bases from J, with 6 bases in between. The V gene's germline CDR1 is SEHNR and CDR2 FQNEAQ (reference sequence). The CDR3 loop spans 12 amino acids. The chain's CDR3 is CASSLRVTEAFF. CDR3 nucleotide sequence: TGTGCCAGCAGCTTACGCGTGACTGAAGCTTTCTTT. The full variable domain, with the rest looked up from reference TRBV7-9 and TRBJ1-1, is DTGVSQNPRHKITKRGQNVTFRCDPISEHNRLYWYRQTLGQGPEFLTYFQNEAQLEKSRLLSDRFSAERPKGSFSTLEIQRTEQGDSAMYLCASSLRVTEAFFGQGTRLTVV.

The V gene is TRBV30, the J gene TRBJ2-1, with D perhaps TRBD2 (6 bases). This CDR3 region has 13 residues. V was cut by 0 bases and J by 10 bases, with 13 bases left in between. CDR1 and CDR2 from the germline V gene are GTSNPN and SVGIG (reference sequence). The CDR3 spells CAWSVNGAGEQFF. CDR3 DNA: TGTGCCTGGAGTGTAAACGGGGCGGGGGAGCAGTTCTTC.

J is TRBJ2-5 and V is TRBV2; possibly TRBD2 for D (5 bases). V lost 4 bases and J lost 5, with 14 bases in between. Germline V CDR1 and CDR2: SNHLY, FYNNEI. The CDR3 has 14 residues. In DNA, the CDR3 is TGTGCCAGCAGTGGACCGAGGCCGGGGGAGACCCAGTACTTC. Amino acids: CASSGPRPGETQYF.

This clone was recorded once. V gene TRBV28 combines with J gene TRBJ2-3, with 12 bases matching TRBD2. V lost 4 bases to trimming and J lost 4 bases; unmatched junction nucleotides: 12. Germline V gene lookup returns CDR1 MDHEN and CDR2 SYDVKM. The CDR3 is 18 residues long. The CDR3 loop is CASSWARLAGEGPDTQYF. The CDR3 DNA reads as TGTGCCAGCAGTTGGGCCAGACTAGCGGGAGAGGGCCCAGATACGCAGTATTTT.

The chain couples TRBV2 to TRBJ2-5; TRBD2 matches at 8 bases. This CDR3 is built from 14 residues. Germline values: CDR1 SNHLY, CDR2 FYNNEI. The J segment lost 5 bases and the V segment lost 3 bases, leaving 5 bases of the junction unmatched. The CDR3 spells CASSDPGGSETQYF. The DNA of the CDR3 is TGTGCCAGCAGTGACCCGGGGGGGTCGGAGACCCAGTACTTC. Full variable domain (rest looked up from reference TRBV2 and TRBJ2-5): EPEVTQTPSHQVTQMGQEVILRCVPISNHLYFYWYRQILGQKVEFLVSFYNNEISEKSEIFDDQFSVERPDGSNFTLKIRSTKLEDSAMYFCASSDPGGSETQYFGPGTRLLVL.

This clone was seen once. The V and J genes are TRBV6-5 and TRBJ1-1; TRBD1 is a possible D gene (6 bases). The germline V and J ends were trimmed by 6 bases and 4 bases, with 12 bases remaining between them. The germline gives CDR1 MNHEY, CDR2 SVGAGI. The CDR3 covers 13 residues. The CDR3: CASSTPRGTEAFF. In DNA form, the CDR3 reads TGTGCCAGCAGCACCCCCAGGGGCACTGAAGCTTTCTTT.

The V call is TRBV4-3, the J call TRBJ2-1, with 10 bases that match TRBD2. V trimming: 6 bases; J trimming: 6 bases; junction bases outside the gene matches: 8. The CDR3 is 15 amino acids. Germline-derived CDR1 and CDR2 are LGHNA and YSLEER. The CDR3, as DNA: TGCGCCAGCAGAACCACTAGCGGGATAACCAATGAGCAGTTCTTC. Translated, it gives CASRTTSGITNEQFF.

The CDR3 coding sequence is TGTGCCAGCTCACCACGAATCATACAGTTCGACGAGCAGTACTTC. This codes for CASSPRIIQFDEQYF. This sequence joins TRBV18 and TRBJ2-7; D uncertain. Germline values: CDR1 KGHSH, CDR2 LQKENI. V gave up 1 base and J gave up 5 bases, with 15 bases separating them. CDR3 size: 15 residues.

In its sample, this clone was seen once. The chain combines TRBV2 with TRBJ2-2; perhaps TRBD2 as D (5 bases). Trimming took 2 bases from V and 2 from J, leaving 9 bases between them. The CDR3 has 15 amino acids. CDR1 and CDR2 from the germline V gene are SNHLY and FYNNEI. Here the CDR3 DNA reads TGTGCCAGCAGTGAACAAGCGGTCAACACCGGGGAGCTGTTTTTT. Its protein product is CASSEQAVNTGELFF.

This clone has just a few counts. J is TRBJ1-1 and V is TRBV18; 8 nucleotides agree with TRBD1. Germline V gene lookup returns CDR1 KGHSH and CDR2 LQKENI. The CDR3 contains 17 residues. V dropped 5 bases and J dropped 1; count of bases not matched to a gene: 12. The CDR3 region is CASSIQMPGTGNTEAFF. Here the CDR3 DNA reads TGTGCCAGCTCAATTCAAATGCCCGGGACAGGGAACACTGAAGCTTTCTTT.

The chain's CDR3 is CASTSGTGELFF. DNA of the CDR3: TGTGCCAGCACCAGTGGCACCGGGGAGCTGTTTTTT. The chain links TRBV6-5 to TRBJ2-2, with D unclear. The CDR3 is 12 residues long. Trimming pared 7 bases from V and 4 bases from J, leaving 7 bases between. Looked up from germline, CDR1 is MNHEY and CDR2 is SVGAGI.

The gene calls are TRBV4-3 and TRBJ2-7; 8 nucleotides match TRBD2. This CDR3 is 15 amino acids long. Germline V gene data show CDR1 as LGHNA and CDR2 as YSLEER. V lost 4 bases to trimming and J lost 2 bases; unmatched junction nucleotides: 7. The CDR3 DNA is TGCGCCAGCAGCCCCGGGCGGGGGGCGGCCTACGAGCAGTACTTC. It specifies CASSPGRGAAYEQYF.

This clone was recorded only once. The CDR3 DNA reads as TGTGCCAGCAGTAGATTTGGACAGGTGAACACTGAAGCTTTCTTT. This encodes CASSRFGQVNTEAFF. The chain employs TRBV27 and TRBJ1-1, with TRBD1 matching 7 bases. The junction had 6 bases not matched to a gene; V was cut back by 5 bases and J by 0 bases. Germline-derived CDR1 and CDR2 are MNHEY and SMNVEV (reference sequence). The CDR3 has 15 amino acids.

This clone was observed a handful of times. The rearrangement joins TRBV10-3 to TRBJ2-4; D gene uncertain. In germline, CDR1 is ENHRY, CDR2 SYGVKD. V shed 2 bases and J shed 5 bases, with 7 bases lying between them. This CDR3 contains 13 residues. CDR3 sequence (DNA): TGTGCCATCAGTGAGGGGCTAGAAAACATTCAGTACTTC. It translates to CAISEGLENIQYF.

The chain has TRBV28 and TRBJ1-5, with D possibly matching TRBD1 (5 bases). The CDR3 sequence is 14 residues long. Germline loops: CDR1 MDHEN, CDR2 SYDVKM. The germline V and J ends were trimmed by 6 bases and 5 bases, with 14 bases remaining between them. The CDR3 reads CASSLFRDDQPQHF. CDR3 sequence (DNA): TGTGCCAGCAGCCTCTTCCGGGACGATCAGCCCCAGCATTTT. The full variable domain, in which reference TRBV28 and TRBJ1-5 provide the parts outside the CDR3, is DVKVTQSSRYLVKRTGEKVFLECVQDMDHENMFWYRQDPGLGLRLIYFSYDVKMKEKGDIPEGYSVSREKKERFSLILESASTNQTSMYLCASSLFRDDQPQHFGDGTRLSIL.

The CDR3 DNA sequence: TGTGCCAGCAGTGAAATGGCTAGCGGGAGGAGTTACAATGAGCAGTTCTTC. Amino acid sequence: CASSEMASGRSYNEQFF. V usage is TRBV2 and J usage is TRBJ2-1; 11 nucleotides agree with TRBD2. The germline V gene encodes CDR1 SNHLY and CDR2 FYNNEI. Losses at the gene ends were 2 bases for V and 4 bases for J; bases not matched to a gene: 7. The CDR3 extends over 17 amino acids.

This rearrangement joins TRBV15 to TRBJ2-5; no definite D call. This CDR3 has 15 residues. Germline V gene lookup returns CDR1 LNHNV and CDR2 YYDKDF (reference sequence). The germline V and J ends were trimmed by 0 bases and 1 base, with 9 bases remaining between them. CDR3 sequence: CATSRDPSSQETQYF. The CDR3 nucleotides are TGTGCCACCAGCAGAGATCCGTCTAGCCAAGAGACCCAGTACTTC.

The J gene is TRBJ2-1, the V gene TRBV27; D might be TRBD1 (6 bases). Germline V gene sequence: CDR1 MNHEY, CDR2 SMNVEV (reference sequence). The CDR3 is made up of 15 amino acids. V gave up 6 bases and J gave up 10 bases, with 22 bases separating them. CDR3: CASRIRGTLTREQFF. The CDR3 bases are TGTGCCAGCAGAATTAGGGGGACCCTTACCCGGGAGCAGTTCTTC.

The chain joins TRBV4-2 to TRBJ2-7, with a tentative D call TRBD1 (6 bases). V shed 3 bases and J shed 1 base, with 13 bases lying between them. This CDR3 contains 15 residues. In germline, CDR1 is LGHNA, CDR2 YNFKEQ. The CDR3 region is CASSHSDRLSYEQYF. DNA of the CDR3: TGTGCCAGCAGCCACTCGGACAGATTATCCTACGAGCAGTACTTC.

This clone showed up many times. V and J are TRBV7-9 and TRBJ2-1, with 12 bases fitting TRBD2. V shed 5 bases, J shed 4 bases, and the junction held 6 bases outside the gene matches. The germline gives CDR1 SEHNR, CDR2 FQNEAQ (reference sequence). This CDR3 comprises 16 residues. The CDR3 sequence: CASSPTSGGMYNEQFF. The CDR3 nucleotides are TGTGCCAGCAGCCCGACTAGCGGGGGAATGTACAATGAGCAGTTCTTC. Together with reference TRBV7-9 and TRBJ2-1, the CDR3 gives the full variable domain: DTGVSQNPRHKITKRGQNVTFRCDPISEHNRLYWYRQTLGQGPEFLTYFQNEAQLEKSRLLSDRFSAERPKGSFSTLEIQRTEQGDSAMYLCASSPTSGGMYNEQFFGPGTRLTVL.

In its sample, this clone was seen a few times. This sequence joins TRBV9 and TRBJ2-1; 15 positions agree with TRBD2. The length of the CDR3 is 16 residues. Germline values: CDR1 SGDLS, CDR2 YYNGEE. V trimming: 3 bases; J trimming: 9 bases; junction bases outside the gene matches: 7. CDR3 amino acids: CASSEGLAGGFGEQFF. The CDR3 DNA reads TGTGCCAGCAGCGAGGGACTAGCGGGAGGATTTGGTGAGCAGTTCTTC.

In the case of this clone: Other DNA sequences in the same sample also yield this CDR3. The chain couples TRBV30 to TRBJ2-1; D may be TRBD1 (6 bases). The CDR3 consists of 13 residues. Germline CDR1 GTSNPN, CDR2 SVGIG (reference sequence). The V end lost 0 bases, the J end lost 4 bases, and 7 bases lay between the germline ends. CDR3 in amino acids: CAWSVQGYNEQFF. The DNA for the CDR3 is TGTGCCTGGAGTGTACAGGGATACAATGAGCAGTTCTTC.

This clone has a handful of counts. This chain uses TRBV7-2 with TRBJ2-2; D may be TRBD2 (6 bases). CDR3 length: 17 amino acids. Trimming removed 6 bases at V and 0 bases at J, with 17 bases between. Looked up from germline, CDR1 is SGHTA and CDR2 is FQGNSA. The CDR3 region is CASRLFGGSTNTGELFF. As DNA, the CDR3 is TGTGCCAGCAGACTCTTCGGGGGAAGTACGAACACCGGGGAGCTGTTTTTT.

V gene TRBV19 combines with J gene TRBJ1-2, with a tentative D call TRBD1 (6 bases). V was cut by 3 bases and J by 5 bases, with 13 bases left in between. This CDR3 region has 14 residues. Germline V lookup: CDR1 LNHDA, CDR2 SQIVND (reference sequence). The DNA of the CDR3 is TGTGCCAGTAGTATGGAAAGACAGGCTTATGGCTACACCTTC. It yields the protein CASSMERQAYGYTF.